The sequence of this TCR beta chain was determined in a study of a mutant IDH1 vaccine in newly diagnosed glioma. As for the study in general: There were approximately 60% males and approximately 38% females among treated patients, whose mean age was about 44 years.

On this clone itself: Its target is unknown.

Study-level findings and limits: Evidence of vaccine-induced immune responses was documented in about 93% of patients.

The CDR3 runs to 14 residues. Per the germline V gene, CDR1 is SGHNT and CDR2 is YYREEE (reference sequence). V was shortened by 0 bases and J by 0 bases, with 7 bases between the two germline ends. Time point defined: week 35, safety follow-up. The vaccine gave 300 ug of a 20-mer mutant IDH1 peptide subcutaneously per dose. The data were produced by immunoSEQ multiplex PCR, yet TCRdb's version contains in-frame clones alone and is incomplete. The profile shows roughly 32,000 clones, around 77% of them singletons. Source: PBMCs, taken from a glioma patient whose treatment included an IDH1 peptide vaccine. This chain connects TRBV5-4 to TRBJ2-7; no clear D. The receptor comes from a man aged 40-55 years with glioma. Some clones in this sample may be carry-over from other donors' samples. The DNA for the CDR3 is TGTGCCAGCAGCTTGGCGCGCAGCTCCTACGAGCAGTACTTC. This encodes CASSLARSSYEQYF.